This T cell receptor beta chain was identified in a study of T cells after yellow fever vaccination. V was cut by 4 bases and J by 2 bases, with 6 bases left in between. Germline assignment: CDR1 LGHNA and CDR2 YNFKEQ. This CDR3 is 14 amino acids long. Study observations and caveats: Detected again after the booster were most primary-vaccination clones, at 96% CD4 and approximately 87% CD8. Shared CD4/CD8 clonotypes were a small share, likely from convergent recombination.

A few counts support this clonotype. Its antigen is undetermined. TCRdb reprocessed the 5' RACE reads via MiXCR and lists one record per CDR3 protein. This table holds under 200,000 distinct CDR3 sequences, 6.5% to 8.5% found once. This sample comprised CD4+ T cells sorted from PBMCs, obtained roughly 5 days after the first yellow fever vaccination. The TCR originated in a man aged 18 to 35 who received the YFV17D yellow fever vaccine. This chain links TRBV4-2 with TRBJ2-6, with unresolved D. CDR3 in DNA: TGTGCCAGCAGCCCCCGGGCTGGGGCCAACGTCCTGACTTTC. Protein product: CASSPRAGANVLTF.